One T cell receptor (beta chain) is described in this entry. Its target is not known. A single record per CDR3 protein comes from TCRdb applying MiXCR to the 5' RACE reads. The table shows 350,000 to 500,000 distinct CDR3 sequences, with about 22% occurring only once. These data are taken from a study of T-cell memory formation after mild COVID-19. Study-level information: TCR clusters were largely donor specific. General study findings and limits: The study found balanced CD4/CD8 in clones contracting day 15 to 85 and a CD4+ lean in later expanders.

V dropped 4 bases and J dropped 2; count of bases not matched to a gene: 5. The CDR3 extends over 15 amino acids. Germline V gives CDR1 SGDLS, CDR2 YYNGEE. The specimen was PBMCs or a T cell subset sorted from them (not recorded which). The TCR originated in an adult woman who had mild COVID-19 (a few samples of this study predate the infection). Cell type and time point are not known. The rearrangement joins TRBV9 to TRBJ1-2; 10 bases line up with TRBD1. The CDR3 nucleotides read TGTGCCAGCAGCCCGGGACAGGGGATAAACTATGGCTACACCTTC. Translating it yields CASSPGQGINYGYTF.